The 27 T cell receptor beta chains below come from one sample, sequenced in a study of cytomegalovirus exposure and HLA in healthy donors. PCR amplification relied on 60 Vbeta primers (plus 13 Jbeta primers). This table comes from immunoSEQ multiplex PCR, and its TCRdb copy is limited to in-frame clones, with some not included. This table has about 150,000 clones, 65% to 80% appearing once. The sample comprised PBMCs. The origin of the receptors is a man aged 40-50 years in good health and CMV-seropositive.

This chain connects TRBV21-1 to TRBJ2-4; the tabulated D call, TRBD2, remains unverified against the DNA. TRBV21-1 is given as a pseudogene. The CDR3 length is 11 residues. The CDR3 region is CASSANNIQYF. The CDR3 DNA sequence: TGTGCCAGCAGCGCGAACAACATTCAGTACTTC.

This clone was counted once. The J gene is TRBJ1-3, the V gene TRBV21-1. TRBV21-1 is a pseudogene segment. The CDR3 is made up of 15 amino acids. The CDR3 reads CASSRLVHGGNTIYF. The CDR3 DNA is TGTGCCAGCAGCCGCTTGGTCCACGGTGGAAACACCATATATTTT.

The V call is TRBV2, the J call TRBJ1-3, with 7 bases aligning to TRBD1. The germline V gene encodes CDR1 SNHLY and CDR2 FYNNEI. The CDR3 runs 15 residues. The ends lost 4 bases at V and 1 base at J; junction bases unmatched: 4. Here the CDR3 DNA reads TGTGCCAGCAGTGCTGCGACAGGGTCTGGAAACACCATATATTTT. It specifies CASSAATGSGNTIYF.

J is TRBJ1-6 and V is TRBV28, with D possibly TRBD1 on 5 matching bases. The V gene lost 7 bases and the J gene lost 4 bases, with 11 bases spanning the gap. Germline lookup yields CDR1 MDHEN and CDR2 SYDVKM. The CDR3 is 14 amino acids. CDR3: CASTPREYNSPLHF. The CDR3 bases are TGTGCCAGCACCCCCAGGGAATATAATTCACCCCTCCACTTT.

This chain links TRBV5-4 with TRBJ2-1; 12 bases agree with TRBD2. From germline, CDR1 is SGHNT and CDR2 YYREEE (reference sequence). The CDR3 is made up of 16 amino acids. Trimming at V came to 4 bases and at J to 7 bases, leaving 9 bases not matched to a gene. The CDR3 DNA follows: TGTGCCAGCAGCATGCCGGGACTAGCGGGCGGGAATGAGCAGTTCTTC. As protein: CASSMPGLAGGNEQFF.

This chain links TRBV6-5 with TRBJ1-6; 8 bases match TRBD1. Germline CDR1 and CDR2: MNHEY and SVGAGI. V dropped 6 bases and J dropped 9; count of bases not matched to a gene: 7. The CDR3 is 14 residues long. The CDR3 DNA follows: TGTGCCAGCAGCCAATCAGGGGGCGGTTCACCCCTCCACTTT. It translates to CASSQSGGGSPLHF.

The J gene is TRBJ2-3, the V gene TRBV7-9, with 14 bases lining up with TRBD2. Trimming cost V 5 bases and J 4 bases; bases outside gene matches: 5. Germline-derived CDR1 and CDR2 are SEHNR and FQNEAQ (reference sequence). This CDR3 region has 16 residues. Here the CDR3 reads CASSLPGLAGADTQYF. For the CDR3, the DNA is TGTGCCAGCAGCCTCCCGGGACTAGCGGGAGCAGATACGCAGTATTTT.

The gene calls are TRBV6-4 and TRBJ2-3, with TRBD2 identical over 10 bases. Germline assignment: CDR1 MRHNA and CDR2 SNTAGT. The trim removed 0 bases at V and 1 base at J, leaving 1 base unmatched. The CDR3 contains 16 residues. The CDR3, as DNA: TGTGCCAGCAGTGACTCCGGGACTAGCGGCACAGATACGCAGTATTTT. Protein product: CASSDSGTSGTDTQYF.

The gene calls are TRBV11-2 and TRBJ2-7, with TRBD2 matching over 9 bases. The CDR3 runs to 17 residues. Germline-derived CDR1 and CDR2 are SGHAT and FQNNGV. Trimming cost V 2 bases and J 4 bases; bases outside gene matches: 12. The CDR3 protein is CASSLSLSGSNKYEQYF. As DNA, the CDR3 is TGTGCCAGCAGCTTATCCCTTAGCGGGAGTAATAAGTACGAGCAGTACTTC.

The V and J genes are TRBV11-2 and TRBJ1-1; D remains unclear. Trimming shortened V by 1 base and J by 1 base, and 4 bases separated the two germline ends. The CDR3 sequence is 13 residues long. From germline, CDR1 is SGHAT and CDR2 FQNNGV. CDR3 DNA: TGTGCCAGCAGCTTAGGCAGGAACACTGAAGCTTTCTTT. It translates to CASSLGRNTEAFF.

This chain links TRBV2 with TRBJ1-1, with D possibly matching TRBD1 (5 bases). CDR1 is SNHLY, CDR2 FYNNEI, per germline. Deletions cut 3 bases from V and 1 base from J, with 6 bases between. The CDR3 extends over 13 amino acids. The chain's CDR3 is CASSDQGNTEAFF. CDR3 nucleotide sequence: TGTGCCAGCAGTGATCAGGGGAACACTGAAGCTTTCTTT.

This clone came up once. The chain carries TRBV6-1 and TRBJ1-2; D uncertain. This CDR3 spans 15 amino acids. V lost 0 bases and J lost 6, with 14 bases in between. Per germline, CDR1 MNHNS and CDR2 SASEGT. This chain's CDR3 is CASSEASAGRDGYTF. DNA for the CDR3: TGTGCCAGCAGTGAAGCGTCGGCTGGGCGGGATGGCTACACCTTC.

J is TRBJ2-6 and V is TRBV27; 13 bases match TRBD2. The germline CDR1 and CDR2 sequences are MNHEY and SMNVEV (reference sequence). The CDR3 extends over 19 amino acids. Unmatched junction bases numbered 10, after V lost 5 bases and J lost 3 bases. CDR3 sequence reads: CASSLYGLAGVRGANVLTF. In DNA form, the CDR3 reads TGTGCCAGCAGTCTATACGGACTAGCGGGAGTTCGTGGGGCCAACGTCCTGACTTTC.

This chain uses TRBV5-1 with TRBJ1-1; 7 bases agree with TRBD1. Germline V gives CDR1 SGHRS, CDR2 YFSETQ. The CDR3 runs 14 residues. The V segment lost 4 bases and the J segment 1 base; nucleotides outside the gene matches: 4. The CDR3 protein is CASSVWTGNTEAFF. In DNA, the CDR3 is TGCGCCAGCAGCGTGTGGACAGGGAACACTGAAGCTTTCTTT.

The rearrangement links TRBV5-1 to TRBJ2-1; 7 positions agree with TRBD1. This CDR3 spans 16 amino acids. The V gene's germline CDR1 is SGHRS and CDR2 YFSETQ. V lost 0 bases and J lost 0; bases outside the gene matches: 3. CDR3 protein: CASSLAGDSSYNEQFF. The CDR3 DNA reads TGCGCCAGCAGCTTGGCCGGGGACAGCTCCTACAATGAGCAGTTCTTC.

This chain joins TRBV5-1 and TRBJ2-1, with 8 bases matching TRBD1. Germline assignment: CDR1 SGHRS and CDR2 YFSETQ. V dropped 4 bases and J dropped 6; count of bases not matched to a gene: 9. The CDR3 has 15 residues. The chain's CDR3 is CASSPDRVFSNEQFF. CDR3 DNA sequence: TGCGCCAGCAGCCCGGACAGGGTGTTCAGCAATGAGCAGTTCTTC. Variable domain in full (rest from reference TRBV5-1 and TRBJ2-1): KAGVTQTPRYLIKTRGQQVTLSCSPISGHRSVSWYQQTPGQGLQFLFEYFSETQRNKGNFPGRFSGRQFSNSRSEMNVSTLELGDSALYLCASSPDRVFSNEQFFGPGTRLTVL.

The chain employs TRBV5-5 and TRBJ1-2; D not resolved. Per the germline V gene, CDR1 is SGHKS and CDR2 is YYEKEE (reference sequence). V was pared by 5 bases and J by 2 bases, with 13 bases between. The CDR3 spans 14 residues. This CDR3 is CASSAVPKNYGYTF. CDR3 DNA sequence: TGTGCCAGCAGTGCAGTTCCAAAAAACTATGGCTACACCTTC.

V is TRBV7-3 and J is TRBJ2-1; the match to TRBD2 covers 14 bases. Per the germline V gene, CDR1 is SGHTA and CDR2 is FQGTGA. The CDR3 totals 19 residues. V lost 5 bases and J lost 7; bases outside the gene matches: 16. CDR3 sequence: CASSPNVRLAGGRGNEQFF. CDR3 nucleotides: TGTGCCAGCAGCCCTAACGTCCGACTAGCGGGAGGGAGGGGTAATGAGCAGTTCTTC.

This clone was counted a single time. The V gene is TRBV13, the J gene TRBJ1-4, with a tentative D call TRBD1 (6 bases). The CDR3 consists of 17 residues. V dropped 2 bases and J dropped 4 bases, with 17 bases sitting between them. Germline V CDR1 and CDR2: PRHDT, FYEKMQ (reference sequence). The CDR3 region has the DNA TGTGCCAGCAGCTTACGGCCAGGGGACGTGGTTAATGAAAAACTGTTTTTT. It specifies CASSLRPGDVVNEKLFF.

The chain recombines TRBV7-8 with TRBJ1-5; D perhaps matches TRBD1 (5 bases). Trimming removed 3 bases from V and 7 bases from J, with 10 bases in between. Germline CDR1 SGHVS, CDR2 FQNEAQ. The CDR3 has 13 amino acids. In nucleotides, the CDR3 is TGTGCCAGCAGCTTCGCAGGGCTGCAGCCCCAGCATTTT. Its translation: CASSFAGLQPQHF.

The chain uses TRBV5-4 and TRBJ1-4; the D is unclear. The V and J ends lost 1 base and 4 bases respectively, with 8 bases between them. Germline V lookup: CDR1 SGHNT, CDR2 YYREEE (reference sequence). CDR3 size: 14 residues. The CDR3 sequence is CASSLRGGNEKLFF. CDR3 DNA: TGTGCCAGCAGCTTGCGCGGTGGTAATGAAAAACTGTTTTTT.

V usage is TRBV5-1 and J usage is TRBJ2-3, with D maybe TRBD2 (5 bases). The V end lost 3 bases, the J end lost 4 bases, and 18 bases lay between the germline ends. From germline, CDR1 is SGHRS and CDR2 YFSETQ. The CDR3 spans 16 residues. For the CDR3, the DNA is TGCGCCAGCAGCTCGCCCCTAGCTGGAGTACCAGATACGCAGTATTTT. Its translation: CASSSPLAGVPDTQYF. Full variable domain (rest looked up from reference TRBV5-1 and TRBJ2-3): KAGVTQTPRYLIKTRGQQVTLSCSPISGHRSVSWYQQTPGQGLQFLFEYFSETQRNKGNFPGRFSGRQFSNSRSEMNVSTLELGDSALYLCASSSPLAGVPDTQYFGPGTRLTVL.

The CDR3 coding sequence is TGCGCCAGCAGCCCGGGACTAGCGGCCCGCACAGATACGCAGTATTTT. It specifies CASSPGLAARTDTQYF. This chain uses TRBV5-1 with TRBJ2-3; 11 nucleotides line up with TRBD2. Trimming removed 4 bases from V and 1 base from J; junction bases left unmatched: 5. The length of the CDR3 is 16 residues. Germline CDR1 and CDR2: SGHRS and YFSETQ.

The rearrangement joins TRBV4-2 to TRBJ1-2; TRBD1 matches 10 bases. The CDR3 contains 14 residues. Per the germline V gene, CDR1 is LGHNA and CDR2 is YNFKEQ. The junction had 5 bases not matched to a gene; V was cut back by 4 bases and J by 6 bases. CDR3 DNA sequence: TGTGCCAGCAGCCGGGGGGGGACAGGGGATGGCTACACCTTC. It translates to CASSRGGTGDGYTF.

The CDR3 loop is CASSNDLGGEAFF. DNA for the CDR3: TGTGCCAGCAGCAATGACCTGGGAGGGGAAGCTTTCTTT. This rearrangement joins TRBV7-3 to TRBJ1-1, with D uncertain. V was cut by 5 bases and J by 8 bases, with 15 bases left in between. Per germline, CDR1 SGHTA and CDR2 FQGTGA. The CDR3 is made up of 13 amino acids.

The chain links TRBV7-2 to TRBJ2-5; no clear D gene. Trimming took 5 bases from V and 1 from J, leaving 14 bases between them. Germline V gene data show CDR1 as SGHTA and CDR2 as FQGNSA. CDR3 size: 15 residues. CDR3 residues: CASSLQRTFQETQYF. As DNA, the CDR3 is TGTGCCAGCAGCCTGCAGCGTACTTTCCAAGAGACCCAGTACTTC.

The chain employs TRBV9 and TRBJ2-4, with D perhaps TRBD2 (6 bases). CDR1 and CDR2 (germline): SGDLS, YYNGEE. The CDR3 totals 13 residues. The germline V and J ends were trimmed by 3 bases and 8 bases, with 12 bases remaining between them. CDR3 coding DNA: TGTGCCAGCAGCGGGAGGTCGGGAGACATTCAGTACTTC. Its protein product is CASSGRSGDIQYF.